The clone carrying this T cell receptor (beta chain) was picked up a small number of times. What it binds is not known. This record comes from a study of Graves' ophthalmopathy and Graves' hyperthyroidism. The study's findings and limits: A roughly 81% specificity and just under 90% sensitivity were achieved by a 13-signature model that separated ophthalmopathy from stable hyperthyroidism. Blood repertoires reportedly contained most expanded thyroid clonotypes above 0.001 frequency.

Among the hyperthyroidism patients, all were newly diagnosed, aged 18 to 65, with under 2 months' duration. Clinical symptoms, serum thyroxine, TRAb, thyroid ultrasound and orbital computed tomography were relied on for diagnosis. CDR1 SNHLY and CDR2 FYNNEI come from the germline V gene. Trimming took 11 bases from V and 2 from J, leaving 19 bases between them. The CDR3 covers 14 residues. Transcripts of RNA were the source for amplifying TCR beta CDR3 regions. HTBI primers were employed in first-round RT-PCR, then a second-round multiplex PCR followed. TCRdb re-called the multiplex PCR reads with MiXCR, one entry per CDR3 protein. The table has roughly 600,000 distinct CDR3 sequences, roughly 39% seen once; the top ten hold over 3.5%.

This TCR was recovered from an adult man with Graves' hyperthyroidism. Input material: peripheral blood or thyroid tissue (not recorded which). The chain is built from TRBV2 and TRBJ2-7, with D possibly matching TRBD2 (6 bases). The CDR3 DNA follows: TGTGCCTGGAGTCCGGGCGGGATTCCCTACGAGCAGTACTTC. Encoded protein: CAWSPGGIPYEQYF.